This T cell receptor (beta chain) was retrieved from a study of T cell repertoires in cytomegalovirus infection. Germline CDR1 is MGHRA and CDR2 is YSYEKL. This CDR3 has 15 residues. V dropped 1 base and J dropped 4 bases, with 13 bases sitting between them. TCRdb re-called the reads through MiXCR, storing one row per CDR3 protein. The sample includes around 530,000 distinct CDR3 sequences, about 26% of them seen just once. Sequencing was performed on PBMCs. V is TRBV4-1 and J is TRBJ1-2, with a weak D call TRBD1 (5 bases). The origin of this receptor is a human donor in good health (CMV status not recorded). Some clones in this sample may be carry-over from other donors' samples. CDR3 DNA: TGCGCCAGCAGCCAAGTACCGGGGGGGGGCTATGGCTACACCTTC. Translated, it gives CASSQVPGGGYGYTF.